The entry below describes one T cell receptor (beta chain). The antigen remains unidentified. The entry originates in a study of blood T cells in healthy people across ages. Deletions cut 0 bases from V and 7 bases from J, with 16 bases between. Germline assignment: CDR1 MGHRA and CDR2 YSYEKL. The CDR3 contains 16 residues. Combining a sample-barcoded 5' primer with a J-beta primer mix, a second PCR ran for roughly 6 to 11 cycles. Sequencing of every sample gave 2.5 million or more CDR3-containing paired-end reads. TCRdb re-derived calls from the 5' RACE reads in MiXCR, one entry per CDR3 protein. The sample has around 1.5 million distinct CDR3 sequences, roughly 59% seen once. Notes on the study in general: Older age went with lower TCR beta diversity per million T cells, in a roughly linear way. Long-lived and aged donors differed, with more naive CD4+ cells and higher diversity in the long-lived.

The specimen sequenced was blood. The origin of this receptor is a man in his late teens or twenties in good health. The chain links TRBV4-1 to TRBJ2-1; a weak D match, TRBD2 (6 bases). The CDR3 coding sequence is TGCGCCAGCAGCCAAGATTTCTCGGGGGTCGCTAATGAGCAGTTCTTC. This sequence encodes CASSQDFSGVANEQFF.